The clone carrying this T cell receptor beta chain was recorded many times. Its antigen is as yet unknown. With 0 bases removed from V and 3 bases from J, the gap between germline ends came to 10 bases. This CDR3 spans 14 amino acids. Germline CDR1 SGHRS, CDR2 YFSETQ. This sample was taken from a study of neurological immune-mediated disorders. Points from the study as a whole: Among expanded clones, no CDR3 amino acid sequences were shared across subjects, a pattern suggesting private repertoires in all groups. HTLV-1-associated myelopathy had the most TCR clonal expansion, while multiple sclerosis had the least, a level that fell below healthy controls.

Synthesis of cDNA was performed by 5'RACE using 10-nucleotide random UMIs. TCRdb called the 5' RACE reads again in MiXCR, with one record for every CDR3 protein. Seen here are approximately 89,000 distinct CDR3 sequences, under 15% observed once, and the top ten hold just under 5%. Time point described: longitudinal time-point 2. Sequencing input: PBMCs. The receptor's source is a female donor with HTLV-1-associated myelopathy (HAM/TSP). This chain connects TRBV5-1 to TRBJ2-7, with D uncertain. CDR3 protein: CASSLAAEHYEQYF. DNA of the CDR3: TGCGCCAGCAGCTTGGCCGCGGAGCACTACGAGCAGTACTTC.